The 18 T cell receptor beta chains reported below all come from one sample, sequenced in a study of CD8+CD57+ T cells in acquired aplastic anemia (dated by TCRdb to 2016 to 2019). Sequencing took place on an Illumina HiSeq 2000. Genomic DNA served as template for TCR beta VDJ combination and CDR3 sequence profiling. The public reads were reanalyzed by TCRdb: fastp trimming at Q25, MiXCR alignment, in-frame beta chains only. Rows matching on CDR3 protein sequence are summarized as one entry with the most common DNA and genes. The sample table records some 160,000 distinct CDR3 sequences; around 43% of these occur just once. Roughly 3.5% of the sample is held by the ten biggest clonotypes. Flow cytometry had shown CD8+CD57+ cell expansion in the patients selected for sequencing. Sequenced sample: sorted CD4+, CD8+, or CD8+CD57+ T cells (not recorded which) from PBMCs. Receptor source: a human donor with aplastic anemia.

As concerns this clonotype: This may be a read error: a much more frequent sequence differs by one nucleotide. The chain combines TRBV5-1 with TRBJ1-1; 11 bases fit TRBD1. The J segment lost 9 bases and the V segment lost 0 bases, leaving 7 bases of the junction unmatched. Germline V gives CDR1 SGHRS, CDR2 YFSETQ. The CDR3 contains 15 residues. The CDR3 here is CASSLAPGQGVKAFF. The DNA of the CDR3 is TGCGCCAGCAGCTTGGCACCGGGACAGGGGGTTAAAGCTTTCTTT.

This clonotype was counted ten times or more. The genes are TRBV6-5 and TRBJ1-1; D remains ambiguous. V dropped 0 bases and J dropped 5 bases, with 16 bases sitting between them. This CDR3 contains 16 residues. Per germline, CDR1 MNHEY and CDR2 SVGAGI. DNA of the CDR3: TGTGCCAGCAGTTACTCGGCACCCAAACTGGGGACTGAAGCTTTCTTT. Translated, it gives CASSYSAPKLGTEAFF.

This clonotype was recorded a few times. The genes are TRBV5-4 and TRBJ1-4; D gene ambiguous. The CDR3 is 13 residues long. V was clipped by 4 bases and J by 8 bases, with 12 bases between them. Germline V gives CDR1 SGHNT, CDR2 YYREEE (reference sequence). The chain's CDR3 is CASSLDPGEKLFF. DNA of the CDR3: TGTGCCAGCAGCCTGGACCCGGGGGAAAAACTGTTTTTT.

The chain uses TRBV5-1 and TRBJ2-7, with 7 bases lining up with TRBD1. CDR1 and CDR2 (germline): SGHRS, YFSETQ. The CDR3 is 13 amino acids. V dropped 4 bases and J dropped 5; count of bases not matched to a gene: 6. CDR3 in DNA: TGCGCCAGCAGCCAAAATACAGGGGACGAGCAGTACTTC. It is translated as CASSQNTGDEQYF.

Notes on this clonotype: One end of the junction varies from germline; a read error may be responsible. This chain uses TRBV5-1 with TRBJ2-7, with 10 bases that match TRBD2. Germline CDR1 is SGHRS and CDR2 is YFSETQ. The CDR3 totals 14 residues. In DNA, the CDR3 is TGCACCAGCAGCAGGACTAGCGGCAACTACGAGCAGTACTTC. Encoded protein: CTSSRTSGNYEQYF.

This clonotype occurred a few times. This rearrangement joins TRBV5-4 to TRBJ1-1; D perhaps matches TRBD1 (5 bases). V was pared by 0 bases and J by 5 bases, with 11 bases between. Germline V gene sequence: CDR1 SGHNT, CDR2 YYREEE (reference sequence). CDR3 length: 14 amino acids. This CDR3 reads CASSLVGVPTEAFF. CDR3 in DNA: TGTGCCAGCAGCTTGGTGGGGGTTCCTACTGAAGCTTTCTTT. Combining the CDR3 with reference TRBV5-4 and TRBJ1-1 gives the whole variable domain ETGVTQSPTHLIKTRGQQVTLRCSSQSGHNTVSWYQQALGQGPQFIFQYYREEENGRGNFPPRFSGLQFPNYSSELNVNALELDDSALYLCASSLVGVPTEAFFGQGTRLTVV.

This clonotype was seen ten or more times. The gene calls are TRBV5-1 and TRBJ2-2; 7 bases align to TRBD2. Per germline, CDR1 SGHRS and CDR2 YFSETQ. V was pared by 3 bases and J by 4 bases, with 3 bases of the junction left unmatched. The CDR3 is 14 residues long. CDR3 protein: CASSSSGTTGELFF. The CDR3 nucleotides read TGCGCCAGCAGCTCTAGCGGAACCACCGGGGAGCTGTTTTTT.

This clonotype has a single count. The gene calls are TRBV19 and TRBJ1-1; TRBD1 agrees at 9 bases. This CDR3 is built from 13 residues. Germline CDR1 reads LNHDA; CDR2 reads SQIVND (reference sequence). V was clipped by 6 bases and J by 4 bases; unmatched bases: 3. DNA for the CDR3: TGTGCCAGTAGCGGGGGACAGGGCACTGAAGCTTTCTTT. This encodes CASSGGQGTEAFF.

J is TRBJ1-6 and V is TRBV6-8, with 9 bases matching TRBD1. J was trimmed by 9 bases and V by 7 bases; bases with no gene match: 4. The CDR3 consists of 13 residues. CDR1 and CDR2 (germline): MNHGY, SAAAGT. CDR3 nucleotide sequence: TGTGCCAGCAAAGGGACAGGGCGTTCACCCCTCCACTTT. It translates to CASKGTGRSPLHF.

This chain connects TRBV7-9 to TRBJ1-1, with unresolved D. The CDR3 is made up of 12 amino acids. The germline gives CDR1 SEHNR, CDR2 FQNEAQ (reference sequence). The ends were cut back, 3 bases at V and 6 bases at J, with 8 bases in the middle. The DNA for the CDR3 is TGTGCCAGCAGCTTTGGGCTCGCTGAAGCTTTCTTT. Translated: CASSFGLAEAFF.

This clonotype was detected ten times or more. At one end the junction does not follow the germline gene, possibly because of a read error. The genes are TRBV4-3 and TRBJ2-3, with D tentatively TRBD2 (6 bases). The length of the CDR3 is 14 residues. The germline gives CDR1 LGHNA, CDR2 YSLEER. The DNA for the CDR3 is TGCGCCAGCAGTCAAGGAGGGAGTACAGATACGCAGTATTTT. Amino acid sequence: CASSQGGSTDTQYF.

This clonotype has more than one count but fewer than ten. Given a much more abundant clone one base away, this may be a read error. The chain employs TRBV20-1 and TRBJ1-4; tentative D call: TRBD1 (6 bases). The germline gives CDR1 DFQATT, CDR2 SNEGSKA (reference sequence). Trimming removed 3 bases from V and 10 bases from J, with 18 bases in between. The CDR3 totals 14 residues. The CDR3 sequence: CSASGGGAGGKLFF. The CDR3 nucleotides read TGCAGTGCTAGTGGTGGGGGGGCAGGCGGAAAACTGTTTTTT.

About this clonotype itself: A much larger clone sits a single nucleotide away, making a read error possible. This chain connects TRBV5-1 to TRBJ2-7; D perhaps matches TRBD2 (5 bases). Germline lookup yields CDR1 SGHRS and CDR2 YFSETQ. This CDR3 is 14 amino acids long. CDR3 nucleotides: TGCCCCAGCAGCTTGGGTCCAGGAGGTTACGAGCAGTACTTC. It specifies CPSSLGPGGYEQYF.

The V call is TRBV2, the J call TRBJ1-1, with TRBD1 as a possible D gene (6 bases). CDR1 is SNHLY, CDR2 FYNNEI, per germline. The V and J ends lost 10 bases and 0 bases respectively, with 12 bases between them. The CDR3 loop spans 13 amino acids. In nucleotides, the CDR3 is TGTGCCATCAGGACAGTTATGAACACTGAAGCTTTCTTT. Amino acid sequence: CAIRTVMNTEAFF.

The CDR3 DNA reads as TGTGCCAGCAGCAGTCGTGGCTACAATGAGCAGTTCTTC. As protein: CASSSRGYNEQFF. The genes are TRBV2 and TRBJ2-1; the D is unclear. This CDR3 has 13 residues. The germline V gene has CDR1 SNHLY and CDR2 FYNNEI. V lost 6 bases, J lost 3 bases, and 9 bases lay in between.

This clonotype has more than one count but fewer than ten. The gene calls are TRBV2 and TRBJ1-2; no clear D gene. The germline V and J ends were trimmed by 4 bases and 4 bases, with 10 bases remaining between them. Germline V lookup: CDR1 SNHLY, CDR2 FYNNEI. There are 13 residues in the CDR3. CDR3: CASSATITYGYTF. CDR3 sequence (DNA): TGTGCCAGCAGTGCTACGATAACCTATGGCTACACCTTC.

CDR3 loop: CATSSGLDGANVLTF. DNA of the CDR3: TGTGCCACCAGCAGCGGCCTTGACGGGGCCAACGTCCTGACTTTC. The rearrangement uses TRBV15 and TRBJ2-6; D unclear. Germline V gene lookup returns CDR1 LNHNV and CDR2 YYDKDF (reference sequence). CDR3 size: 15 residues. V shed 3 bases and J shed 4 bases, with 10 bases lying between them.

For this clonotype: Since no conserved phenylalanine or tryptophan closes the CDR3, a read error is the likely cause. V is TRBV2 and J is TRBJ1-3, with D possibly TRBD1 on 6 matching bases. The CDR3 totals 13 residues. Germline lookup yields CDR1 SNHLY and CDR2 FYNNEI. V was shortened by 3 bases and J by 6 bases, with 9 bases between the two germline ends. The CDR3 DNA reads as TGTGCCAGCAGTGACAGGGGTGAAAACACCATATATCTT. Translating gives CASSDRGENTIYL.